This record concerns one T cell receptor beta chain sequence. This receptor's antigen is unknown. There are no base qualities to consult, and no much larger clone falls within one base. This entry belongs to a study of blood T cells in healthy people across ages (dated by TCRdb to the mid-2010s). Study-level background: In model experiments, template switching captured about one uniquely barcoded TCR beta cDNA molecule for every two T cells. Donors of different ages were randomly distributed across sequencing lanes to avoid experimental bias. Using the same blood draw, the study looked at two additional independent replicas of 1 million unique cDNA reads for two donors, one aged 18 to 30 and the other aged 80 or older. The donors were split into four age groups: young (average 16 years), middle-aged (around 40), aged (approximately 60) and long-lived (approximately 89). Using deep sequencing normalized with unique cDNA molecular identifiers, the study measured how TCR beta repertoire diversity changes with age.

Libraries were built with 5' RACE. Sequencing relied on an Illumina HiSeq 2500. The second PCR ran for about 6 to 12 cycles and used a J-beta primer mix along with a sample-barcoded 5' primer. A template-switch 5' adaptor carrying 12 random nucleotides introduced a unique molecular identifier onto each TCR beta cDNA molecule. Each sample yielded at least 3 million CDR3-containing paired-end reads. All of the RNA was converted into first-strand cDNA using the Mint cDNA synthesis kit, with a TRBC-specific oligonucleotide serving as the primer. All cDNA was treated with uracil-DNA glycosylase and then went through a first 18-cycle PCR with the universal primers M1SS and BC2_uni_R. The original methods were these. Normalization of each sample was performed by random selection of 1 million high-quality reads, each carrying a distinct molecular identifier. Instead of being binned into consensus sequences, reads that shared molecular identifiers were thrown out. MiTCR, with a Q25 quality threshold and the strictest error-elimination algorithm, was used for CDR3 identification, clonotype clustering and error correction. Lower-bound total TCR beta diversity was estimated with a nonparametric unseen species model using Euler transformation. TCRdb took the public reads, trimmed them with fastp at Q25, ran MiXCR for clone calling and kept in-frame beta chains. Each entry is one CDR3 protein sequence, shown with its most common DNA and genes. For this entry, the V and J calls and clone size follow TCRdb and not the study's own pipeline. This sample lists about 1.8 million distinct CDR3 sequences; 49% were detected once. The ten largest clones represent over 2% of the sample.

Overall results and qualifications from the work: Bulk unsorted PBMC profiling prevented conclusive comparison of naive and antigen-experienced compartments. Observed TCR beta diversity correlated strongly with the percentage of naive T cells measured by flow cytometry. Total diversity estimates from one million sequenced T cells were considered lower bounds and underestimates. Observed TCR beta diversity per million T cells fell roughly linearly with age, and a significant reduction was already apparent by age roughly 41. The long-lived group showed more naive CD4+ T cells, fewer expanded clones and increased TCR diversity than the aged group, suggesting age selection. The CMV infection status of donors was not known, potentially confounding age-related changes in expanded clonotypes.

Donors were a few dozen systemically healthy Caucasian individuals from Russia aged roughly 6 to 90 years. Each donor gave 8 to 10 milliliters of peripheral blood, drawn into EDTA-treated Vacutainer tubes. Ficoll-Paque density-gradient centrifugation was used to isolate PBMCs, with at least 7 million per sample. Total RNA was extracted from PBMCs with Trizol reagent, with at least 6 micrograms obtained per sample. For every donor, flow cytometry on a PBMC aliquot measured the percentage of naive CD45RAhigh/CD27high T cells. The cysteine opens and the phenylalanine closes a CDR3 of 13 amino acids. Kept here is only the CDR3 DNA, which spans 39 bases and is read in frame from base 1. Via the germline V gene, CDR1 is SGHRS and CDR2 YFSETQ. Cut back by 7 bases and 4 bases, the V and J ends lie 14 bases apart.

The sequenced sample consisted of blood. The chain is assembled from TRBV5-1 and TRBJ1-1; the D gene remains uncertain. The TCR comes from a woman in her forties in good health. CDR3 loop: CASAKPPSTEAFF. Here is the DNA: TGCGCCAGCGCGAAACCCCCTAGCACTGAAGCTTTCTTT. Reference TRBV5-1 and TRBJ1-1 genes cover what lies past the CDR3, so the full variable domain is KAGVTQTPRYLIKTRGQQVTLSCSPISGHRSVSWYQQTPGQGLQFLFEYFSETQRNKGNFPGRFSGRQFSNSRSEMNVSTLELGDSALYLCASAKPPSTEAFFGQGTRLTVV.